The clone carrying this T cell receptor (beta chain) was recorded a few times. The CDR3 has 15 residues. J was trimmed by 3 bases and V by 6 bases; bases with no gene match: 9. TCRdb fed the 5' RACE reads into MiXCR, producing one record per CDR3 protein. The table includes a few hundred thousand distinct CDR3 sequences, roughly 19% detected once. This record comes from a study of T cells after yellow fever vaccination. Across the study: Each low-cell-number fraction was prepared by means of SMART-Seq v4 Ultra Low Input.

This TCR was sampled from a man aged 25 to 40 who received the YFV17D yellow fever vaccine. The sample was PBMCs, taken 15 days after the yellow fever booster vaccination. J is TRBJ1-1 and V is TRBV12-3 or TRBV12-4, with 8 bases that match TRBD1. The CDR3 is CASRIDRGRDTEAFF. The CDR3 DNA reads TGTGCCAGCAGAATAGACAGGGGACGAGACACTGAAGCTTTCTTT.